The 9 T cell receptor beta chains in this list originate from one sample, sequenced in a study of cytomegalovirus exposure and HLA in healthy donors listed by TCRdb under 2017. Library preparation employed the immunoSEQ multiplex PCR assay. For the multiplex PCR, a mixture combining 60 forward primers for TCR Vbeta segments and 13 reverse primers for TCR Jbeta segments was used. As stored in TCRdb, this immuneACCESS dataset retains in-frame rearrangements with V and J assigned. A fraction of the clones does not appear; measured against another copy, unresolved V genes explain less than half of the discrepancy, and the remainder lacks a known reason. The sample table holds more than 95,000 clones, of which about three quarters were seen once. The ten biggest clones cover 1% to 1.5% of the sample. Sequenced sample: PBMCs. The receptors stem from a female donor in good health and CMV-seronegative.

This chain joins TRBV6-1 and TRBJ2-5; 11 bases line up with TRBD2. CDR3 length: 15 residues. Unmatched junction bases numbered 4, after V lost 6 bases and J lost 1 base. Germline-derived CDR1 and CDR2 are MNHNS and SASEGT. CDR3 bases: TGTGCCAGCAGCCCGGGACTAGCGGTCCAAGAGACCCAGTACTTC. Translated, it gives CASSPGLAVQETQYF.

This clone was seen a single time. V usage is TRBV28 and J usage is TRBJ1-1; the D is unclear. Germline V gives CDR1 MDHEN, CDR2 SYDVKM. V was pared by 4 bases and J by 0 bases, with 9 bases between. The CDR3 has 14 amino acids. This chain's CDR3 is CASSSRQVNTEAFF. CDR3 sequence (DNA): TGTGCCAGCAGTTCAAGGCAGGTGAACACTGAAGCTTTCTTT.

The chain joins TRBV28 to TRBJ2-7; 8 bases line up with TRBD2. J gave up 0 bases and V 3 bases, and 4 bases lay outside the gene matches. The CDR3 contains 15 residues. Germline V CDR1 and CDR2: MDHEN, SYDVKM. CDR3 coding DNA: TGTGCCAGCAGTTTTCCCAGCGGGAGCTCCTACGAGCAGTACTTC. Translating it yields CASSFPSGSSYEQYF.

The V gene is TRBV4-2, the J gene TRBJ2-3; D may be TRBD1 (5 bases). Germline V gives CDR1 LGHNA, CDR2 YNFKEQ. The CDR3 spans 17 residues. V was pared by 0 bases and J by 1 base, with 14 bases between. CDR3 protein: CASSQDLLGPGTDTQYF. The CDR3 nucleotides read TGTGCCAGCAGCCAAGATCTGCTGGGGCCTGGCACAGATACGCAGTATTTT.

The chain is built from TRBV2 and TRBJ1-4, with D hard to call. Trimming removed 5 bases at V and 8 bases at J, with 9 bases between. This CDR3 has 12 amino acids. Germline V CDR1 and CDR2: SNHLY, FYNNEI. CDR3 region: CASSLVAEKLFF. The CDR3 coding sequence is TGTGCCAGCAGTCTCGTAGCCGAAAAACTGTTTTTT. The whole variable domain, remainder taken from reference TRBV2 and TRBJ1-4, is EPEVTQTPSHQVTQMGQEVILRCVPISNHLYFYWYRQILGQKVEFLVSFYNNEISEKSEIFDDQFSVERPDGSNFTLKIRSTKLEDSAMYFCASSLVAEKLFFGSGTQLSVL.

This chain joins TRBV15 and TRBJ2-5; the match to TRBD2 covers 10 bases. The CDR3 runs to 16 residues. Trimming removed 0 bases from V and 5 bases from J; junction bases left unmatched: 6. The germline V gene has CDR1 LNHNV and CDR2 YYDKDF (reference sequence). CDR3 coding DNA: TGTGCCACCAGCAGAGATCGTACTAGCGGGACTGAGACCCAGTACTTC. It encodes CATSRDRTSGTETQYF.

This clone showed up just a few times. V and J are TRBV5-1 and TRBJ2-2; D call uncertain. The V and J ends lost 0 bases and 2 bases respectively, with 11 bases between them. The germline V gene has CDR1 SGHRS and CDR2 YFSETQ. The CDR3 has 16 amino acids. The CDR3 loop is CASSLAQRPNTGELFF. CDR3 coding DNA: TGCGCCAGCAGCTTGGCACAGAGACCCAACACCGGGGAGCTGTTTTTT.

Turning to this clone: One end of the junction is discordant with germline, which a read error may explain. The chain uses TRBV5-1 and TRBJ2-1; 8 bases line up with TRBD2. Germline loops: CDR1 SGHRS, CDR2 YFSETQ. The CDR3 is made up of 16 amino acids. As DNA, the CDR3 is TGCGTCAGCAGCTTGGCTTTCGGGGGGGGCTACAATGAGCAGTTCTTC. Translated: CVSSLAFGGGYNEQFF.

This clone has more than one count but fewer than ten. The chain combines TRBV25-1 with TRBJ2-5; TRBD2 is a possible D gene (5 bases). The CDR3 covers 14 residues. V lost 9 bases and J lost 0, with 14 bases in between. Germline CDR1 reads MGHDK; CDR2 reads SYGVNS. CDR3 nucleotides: TGTGCCAGTGGACCATCGGGGTACCAAGAGACCCAGTACTTC. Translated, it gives CASGPSGYQETQYF.